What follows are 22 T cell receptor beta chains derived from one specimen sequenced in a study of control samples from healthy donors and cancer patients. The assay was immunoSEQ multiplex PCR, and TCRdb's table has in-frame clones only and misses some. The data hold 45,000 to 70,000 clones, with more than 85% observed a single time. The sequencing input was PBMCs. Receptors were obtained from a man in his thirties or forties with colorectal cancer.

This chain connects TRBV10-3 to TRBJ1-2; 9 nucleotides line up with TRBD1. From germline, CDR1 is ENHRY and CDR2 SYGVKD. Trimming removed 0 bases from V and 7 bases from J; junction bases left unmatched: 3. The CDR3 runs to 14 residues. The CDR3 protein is CAISESTGGRGYTF. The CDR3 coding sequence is TGTGCCATCAGTGAGTCTACAGGGGGCCGTGGCTACACCTTC.

Here the CDR3 reads CASSYRGSYEQYF. CDR3 nucleotides: TGTGCCAGCAGTTACCGGGGGTCCTACGAGCAGTACTTC. The rearrangement joins TRBV6-5 to TRBJ2-7; TRBD2 might be the D (6 bases). V was shortened by 2 bases and J by 1 base, with 6 bases between the two germline ends. This CDR3 is built from 13 residues. Germline V gene data show CDR1 as MNHEY and CDR2 as SVGAGI.

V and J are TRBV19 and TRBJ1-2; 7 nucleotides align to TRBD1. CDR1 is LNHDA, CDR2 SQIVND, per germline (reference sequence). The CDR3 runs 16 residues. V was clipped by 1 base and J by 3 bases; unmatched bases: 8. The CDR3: CASSIGTGEDDYGYTF. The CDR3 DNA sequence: TGTGCCAGTAGTATAGGCACAGGGGAGGATGACTATGGCTACACCTTC.

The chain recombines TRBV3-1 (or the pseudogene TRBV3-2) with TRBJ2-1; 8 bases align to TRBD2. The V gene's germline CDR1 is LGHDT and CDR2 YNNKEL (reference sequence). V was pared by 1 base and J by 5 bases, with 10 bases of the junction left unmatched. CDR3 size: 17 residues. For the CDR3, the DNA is TGTGCCAGCAGCCAAGTTTCCGCGGGGGGCCGAAACAATGAGCAGTTCTTC. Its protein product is CASSQVSAGGRNNEQFF.

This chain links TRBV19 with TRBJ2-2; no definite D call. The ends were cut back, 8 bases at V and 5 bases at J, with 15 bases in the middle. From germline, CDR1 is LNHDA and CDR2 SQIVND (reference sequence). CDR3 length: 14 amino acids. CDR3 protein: CASRRKTETGELFF. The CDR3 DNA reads TGTGCCAGTCGCAGAAAAACCGAGACCGGGGAGCTGTTTTTT.

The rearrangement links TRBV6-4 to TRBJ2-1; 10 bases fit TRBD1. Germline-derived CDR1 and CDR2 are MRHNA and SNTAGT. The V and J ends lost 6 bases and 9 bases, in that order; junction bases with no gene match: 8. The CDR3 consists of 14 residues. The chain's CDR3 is CASSGTGDGGEQFF. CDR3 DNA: TGTGCCAGCAGCGGGACAGGGGATGGGGGTGAGCAGTTCTTC.

This CDR3 reads CASSLGAWGAKYEQFF. In DNA form, the CDR3 reads TGTGCCAGCAGCTTAGGAGCGTGGGGGGCGAAGTATGAGCAGTTCTTC. This chain joins TRBV7-9 and TRBJ2-1; D is tentatively TRBD1 or TRBD2 (6 bases each). Trimming removed 1 base at V and 8 bases at J, with 18 bases between. CDR1 is SEHNR, CDR2 FQNEAQ, per germline (reference sequence). The CDR3 spans 16 residues.

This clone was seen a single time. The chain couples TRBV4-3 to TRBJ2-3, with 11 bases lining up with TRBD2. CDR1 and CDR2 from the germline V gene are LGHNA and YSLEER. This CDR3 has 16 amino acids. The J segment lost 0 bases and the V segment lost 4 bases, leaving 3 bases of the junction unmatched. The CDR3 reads CASSPRLAGSTDTQYF. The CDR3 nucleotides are TGCGCCAGCAGCCCCCGACTAGCGGGAAGCACAGATACGCAGTATTTT.

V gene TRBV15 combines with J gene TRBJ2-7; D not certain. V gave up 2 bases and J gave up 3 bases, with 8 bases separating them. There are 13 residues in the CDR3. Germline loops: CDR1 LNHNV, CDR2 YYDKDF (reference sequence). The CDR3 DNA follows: TGTGCCACCAGCAGATCCCGGTTCTACGAGCAGTACTTC. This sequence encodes CATSRSRFYEQYF.

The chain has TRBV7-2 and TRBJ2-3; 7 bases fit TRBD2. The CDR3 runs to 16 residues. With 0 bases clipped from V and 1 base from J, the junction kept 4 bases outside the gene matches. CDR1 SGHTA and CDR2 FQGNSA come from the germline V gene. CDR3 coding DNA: TGTGCCAGCAGCTTAGCCCCCAGCGGGGGCACAGATACGCAGTATTTT. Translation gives CASSLAPSGGTDTQYF.

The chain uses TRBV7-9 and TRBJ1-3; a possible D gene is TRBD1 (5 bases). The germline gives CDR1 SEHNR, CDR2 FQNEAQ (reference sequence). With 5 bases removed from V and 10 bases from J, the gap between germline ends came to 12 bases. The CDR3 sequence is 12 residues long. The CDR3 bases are TGTGCCAGCAGCGGCGGGGCAGGGACCATATATTTT. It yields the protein CASSGGAGTIYF.

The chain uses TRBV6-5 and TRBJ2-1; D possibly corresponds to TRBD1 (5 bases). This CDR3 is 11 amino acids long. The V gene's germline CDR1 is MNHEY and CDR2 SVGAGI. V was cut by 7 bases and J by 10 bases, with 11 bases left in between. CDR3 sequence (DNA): TGTGCCAGCACCCAGGGTGGAGAGCAGTTCTTC. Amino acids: CASTQGGEQFF.

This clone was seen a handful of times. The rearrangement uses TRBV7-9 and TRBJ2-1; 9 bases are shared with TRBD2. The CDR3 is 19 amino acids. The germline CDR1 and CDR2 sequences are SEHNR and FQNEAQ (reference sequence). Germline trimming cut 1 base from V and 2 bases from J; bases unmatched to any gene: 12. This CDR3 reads CASSLGEFGKRGAYNEQFF. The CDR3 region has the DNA TGTGCCAGCAGCTTAGGGGAGTTTGGGAAGCGGGGGGCCTACAATGAGCAGTTCTTC. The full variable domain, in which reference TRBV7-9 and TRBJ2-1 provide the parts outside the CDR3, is DTGVSQNPRHKITKRGQNVTFRCDPISEHNRLYWYRQTLGQGPEFLTYFQNEAQLEKSRLLSDRFSAERPKGSFSTLEIQRTEQGDSAMYLCASSLGEFGKRGAYNEQFFGPGTRLTVL.

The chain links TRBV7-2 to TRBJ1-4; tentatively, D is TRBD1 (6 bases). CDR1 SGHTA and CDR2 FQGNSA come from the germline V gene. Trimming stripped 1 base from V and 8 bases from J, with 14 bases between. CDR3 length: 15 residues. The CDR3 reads CASSLEGGIGEKLFF. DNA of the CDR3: TGTGCCAGCAGCTTAGAAGGGGGTATAGGGGAAAAACTGTTTTTT.

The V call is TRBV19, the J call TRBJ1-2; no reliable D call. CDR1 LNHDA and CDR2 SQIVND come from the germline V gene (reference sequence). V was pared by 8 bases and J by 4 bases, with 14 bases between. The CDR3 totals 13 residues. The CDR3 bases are TGTGCCAGTCGCCCCTCGTTGACCTATGGCTACACCTTC. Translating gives CASRPSLTYGYTF.

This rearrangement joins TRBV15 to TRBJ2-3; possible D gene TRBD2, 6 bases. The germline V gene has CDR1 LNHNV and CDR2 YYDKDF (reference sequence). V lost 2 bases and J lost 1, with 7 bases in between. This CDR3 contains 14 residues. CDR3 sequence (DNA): TGTGCCACCAGCAGACAGCGGGGCACAGATACGCAGTATTTT. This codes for CATSRQRGTDTQYF.

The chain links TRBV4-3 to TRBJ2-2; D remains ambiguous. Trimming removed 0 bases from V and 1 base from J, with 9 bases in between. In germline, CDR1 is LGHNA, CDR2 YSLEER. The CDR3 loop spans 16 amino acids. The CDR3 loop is CASSQDFSMNTGELFF. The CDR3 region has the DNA TGCGCCAGCAGCCAAGATTTTAGCATGAACACCGGGGAGCTGTTTTTT.

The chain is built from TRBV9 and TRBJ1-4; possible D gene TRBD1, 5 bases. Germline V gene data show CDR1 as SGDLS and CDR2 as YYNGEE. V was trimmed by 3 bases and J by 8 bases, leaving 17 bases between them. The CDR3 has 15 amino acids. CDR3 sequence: CASSELGTGGEKLFF. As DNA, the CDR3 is TGTGCCAGCAGCGAGCTTGGGACCGGGGGGGAAAAACTGTTTTTT.

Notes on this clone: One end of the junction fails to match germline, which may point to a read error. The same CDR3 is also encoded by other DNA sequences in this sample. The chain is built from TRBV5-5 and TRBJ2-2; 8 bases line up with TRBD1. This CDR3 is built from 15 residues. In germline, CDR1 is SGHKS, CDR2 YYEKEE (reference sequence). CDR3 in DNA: TGTGCCAGCAGCCATAGGACAGGGCGCACCGGGGAACTGTTTTTT. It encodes CASSHRTGRTGELFF.

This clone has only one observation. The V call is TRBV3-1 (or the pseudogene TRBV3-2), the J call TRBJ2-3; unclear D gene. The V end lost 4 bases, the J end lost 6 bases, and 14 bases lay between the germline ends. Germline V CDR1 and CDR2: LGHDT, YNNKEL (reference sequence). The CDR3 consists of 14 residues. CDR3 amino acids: CASSPLAWSDTQYF. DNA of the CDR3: TGTGCCAGCAGCCCCCTCGCATGGTCGGATACGCAGTATTTT.

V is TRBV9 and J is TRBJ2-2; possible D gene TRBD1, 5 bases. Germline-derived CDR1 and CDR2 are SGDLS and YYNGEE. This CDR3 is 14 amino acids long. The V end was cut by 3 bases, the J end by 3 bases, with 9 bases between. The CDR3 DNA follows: TGTGCCAGCAGCGCGTTAGGGGACACCGGGGAGCTGTTTTTT. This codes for CASSALGDTGELFF.

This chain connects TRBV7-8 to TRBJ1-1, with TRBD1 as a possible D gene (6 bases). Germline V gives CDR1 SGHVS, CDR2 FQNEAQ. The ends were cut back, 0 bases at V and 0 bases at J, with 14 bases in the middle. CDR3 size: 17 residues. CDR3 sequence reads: CASSLAEGGRMNTEAFF. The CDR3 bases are TGTGCCAGCAGCTTAGCTGAGGGGGGGCGCATGAACACTGAAGCTTTCTTT.